The entry that follows covers one T cell receptor beta chain sequence. The entry originates in a study of blood T cell repertoires in COVID-19. Study information: Researchers got acute and convalescent COVID-19 samples from the United States, Italy and Spain.

Sequencing was performed with immunoSEQ multiplex PCR; in TCRdb, only in-frame clones are kept and a portion is missing. The sample records approximately 100,000 clones, about 88% being singletons. V lost 0 bases and J lost 4; bases outside the gene matches: 19. CDR3 size: 19 residues. Per germline, CDR1 SQVTM and CDR2 ANQGSEA. The source is a woman aged 80 or over with active COVID-19. The V gene is TRBV29-1, the J gene TRBJ2-7; 9 positions agree with TRBD1. The sample taken for sequencing was peripheral blood. The CDR3 reads CSVEDMAIPGQGRVYEQYF. CDR3 nucleotides: TGCAGCGTTGAAGACATGGCGATACCGGGACAGGGCAGGGTTTACGAGCAGTACTTC.